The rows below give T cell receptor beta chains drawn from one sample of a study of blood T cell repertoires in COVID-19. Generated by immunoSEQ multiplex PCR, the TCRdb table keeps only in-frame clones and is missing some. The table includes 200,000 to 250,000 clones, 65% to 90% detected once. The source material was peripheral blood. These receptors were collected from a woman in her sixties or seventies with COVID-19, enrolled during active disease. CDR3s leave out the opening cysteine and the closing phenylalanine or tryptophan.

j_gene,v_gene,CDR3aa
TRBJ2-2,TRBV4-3,ASSQGGDWDTGELF
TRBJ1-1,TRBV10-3,AITRGQGNTEAF
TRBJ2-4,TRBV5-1,ASSLREGQNIQY
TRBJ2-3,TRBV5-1,ASSSGGPRAPDTQY
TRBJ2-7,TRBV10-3,AINSQQGNEQY
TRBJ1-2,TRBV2,ASSGTGGGYGYT
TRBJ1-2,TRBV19,ASRLPQGRNGYT
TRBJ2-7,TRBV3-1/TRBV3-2,ASSQASGSIYHEQY
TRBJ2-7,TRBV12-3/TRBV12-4,ASKRRTYEQY
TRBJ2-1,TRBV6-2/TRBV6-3,ASSWFLAGVGEQF
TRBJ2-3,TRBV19,ASTSRGQADTQY
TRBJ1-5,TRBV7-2,ASSSRTGPNQPQH
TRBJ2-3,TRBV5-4,ASSGTGGADTQY
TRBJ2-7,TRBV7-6,ASSPTSGSDAYEQY
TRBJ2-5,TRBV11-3,ASSLDPLGVRAQY
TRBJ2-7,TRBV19,ASSIAPGVAGYEQY
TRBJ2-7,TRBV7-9,ASSFYLAPYEQY
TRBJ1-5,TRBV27,ASGRHREGQPQH
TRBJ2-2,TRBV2,ASSWQNTGELF